The entry below describes one T cell receptor (beta chain). What it binds is not known. Clones were sequenced by immunoSEQ multiplex PCR, and TCRdb holds only the in-frame ones, with some missing. The sample holds under 100,000 clones, approximately 89% seen once. The V segment lost 0 bases and the J segment 7 bases; nucleotides outside the gene matches: 10. The CDR3 consists of 16 residues. The V gene's germline CDR1 is SGHTA and CDR2 FQGNSA. Whether given at about 4 or about 12 weeks, second doses were pooled. These data are taken from a study of T cell responses to AZD1222 COVID-19 vaccine. The study, taken as a whole, reports: Among the donors, most were white British and more were female, and clonal diversity was possibly underestimated. None of the repertoires were sampled until the peak T cell response had passed.

The rearrangement links TRBV7-2 to TRBJ1-1, with TRBD1 matching over 8 bases. The sequences come from peripheral blood, collected 28 days after the second AZD1222 dose. The clonotype comes from an adult who received the AZD1222 COVID-19 vaccine. The CDR3 protein is CASSLAILRGLGEAFF. DNA for the CDR3: TGTGCCAGCAGCTTAGCGATTCTCAGGGGGCTTGGTGAAGCTTTCTTT.